What follows is one TCR beta chain and its context. V lost 3 bases, J lost 5 bases, and 5 bases stayed unmatched. The CDR3 length is 14 residues. The germline V gene encodes CDR1 KGHSH and CDR2 LQKENI. Each TCR beta library was made by quantitative 5'-RACE that incorporated molecular barcodes. TCRdb re-called the 5' RACE reads through MiXCR, storing one row per CDR3 protein. Here the sample spans 250,000 to 350,000 distinct CDR3 sequences, less than 25% being singletons. The data were taken from a study of CD8 T cells in ankylosing spondylitis. This clonotype originated in a female donor with ankylosing spondylitis or in good health (not recorded which). The chain couples TRBV18 to TRBJ1-2, with 8 bases fitting TRBD1. The sequencing sample was made of blood, either unsorted or a sorted T cell fraction (not recorded which). The CDR3: CASSPTDRGYGYTF. The DNA for the CDR3 is TGTGCCAGCTCACCCACCGACAGGGGATATGGCTACACCTTC.